Listed below are T cell receptor beta chains from one sample, sequenced in a study of ipilimumab plus nivolumab after autologous stem cell transplantation. The assay was immunoSEQ multiplex PCR, and TCRdb's table has in-frame clones only and misses some. Of roughly 11,000 clones in the sample, 69% are singletons; the top ten hold 25% to 35%. Sequencing was performed on PBMCs, taken in a trial of ipilimumab plus nivolumab as post-transplant consolidation. All receptors come from a male donor with diffuse large B-cell lymphoma. Each CDR3 is given with its conserved first and last residue. A D gene is named only where the DNA matches it firmly. Some rows have no size entry. The others give once, few or many, or a class for an expanded clone.

-	TRBJ1-4	-	TRBV30	CAWSDGSEKLFF	TGTGCCTGGAGTGACGGGTCCGAAAAACTGTTTTTT
-	TRBJ1-2	TRBD1	TRBV9	CASSDGTGIYGYTF	TGTGCCAGCAGCGATGGGACAGGGATCTATGGCTACACCTTC
-	TRBJ1-5	TRBD1	TRBV6-1	CASSGDRGVQPQHF	TGTGCCAGCAGTGGTGACAGGGGGGTTCAGCCCCAGCATTTT
-	TRBJ2-5	-	TRBV7-9	CASQRGQETQYF	TGTGCCAGCCAACGGGGACAAGAGACCCAGTACTTC
-	TRBJ2-1	TRBD2	TRBV4-1	CASSQDGPAGGYNEQFF	TGCGCCAGCAGCCAAGATGGTCCAGCGGGGGGATACAATGAGCAGTTCTTC
-	TRBJ2-7	TRBD1	TRBV29-1	CSVEGGQGATYEQYF	TGCAGCGTTGAAGGGGGACAGGGGGCGACCTACGAGCAGTACTTC
-	TRBJ1-1	-	TRBV5-5	CASSPRTGLWSTEAFF	TGTGCCAGCAGCCCGAGGACTGGACTATGGAGCACTGAAGCTTTCTTT
-	TRBJ2-1	TRBD2	TRBV12-5	CASGFPTSRSYNEQFF	TGTGCTAGTGGTTTCCCGACTAGCCGGTCCTACAATGAGCAGTTCTTC
few	TRBJ1-1	TRBD1	TRBV5-1	CASSSQGRDMNTEAFF	TGCGCCAGCAGCTCACAGGGGAGGGATATGAACACTGAAGCTTTCTTT
-	TRBJ2-7	-	TRBV6-1	CASRHRDTSYEQYF	TGTGCCAGCAGACACCGGGACACCTCCTACGAGCAGTACTTC
once	TRBJ2-7	TRBD1	TRBV12-5	CASGLVDRGQYF	TGTGCTAGTGGTTTGGTTGACAGGGGCCAGTACTTC
many	TRBJ2-7	TRBD1	TRBV9	CASSTMGGTGDYEQYF	TGTGCCAGCAGCACCATGGGAGGGACAGGGGACTACGAGCAGTACTTC
few	TRBJ1-1	-	TRBV30	CAWSATGMNTEAFF	TGTGCCTGGAGTGCAACGGGGATGAACACTGAAGCTTTCTTT
-	TRBJ2-7	TRBD2	TRBV5-8	CASSFSGGPDYEQYF	TGTGCCAGCAGCTTCTCGGGAGGACCCGACTACGAGCAGTACTTC
-	TRBJ2-5	-	TRBV4-2	CASSQPSSAKETQYF	TGTGCCAGCAGCCAGCCTTCTAGCGCAAAAGAGACCCAGTACTTC
-	TRBJ2-5	-	TRBV5-1	CASSAEGTTRETQYF	TGCGCCAGCAGCGCTGAAGGGACAACGAGGGAGACCCAGTACTTC
-	TRBJ2-7	TRBD2	TRBV7-6	CASSSRSLAGGTSEQYF	TGTGCCAGCAGCTCCCGTTCCCTAGCGGGAGGAACCTCCGAGCAGTACTTC
-	TRBJ2-7	-	TRBV7-6	CASSLESGPPGYEQYF	TGTGCCAGCAGCTTAGAGTCCGGGCCCCCTGGGTACGAGCAGTACTTC
-	TRBJ2-7	TRBD1	TRBV19	CASSMRQGVSAYEQYF	TGTGCCAGTAGTATGAGGCAGGGGGTTTCGGCCTACGAGCAGTACTTC
medium-sized	TRBJ1-5	-	TRBV19	CASSRAEGNQPQHF	TGTGCCAGCTCCCGCGCGGAAGGAAATCAGCCCCAGCATTTT
-	TRBJ2-3	-	TRBV20-1	CSARFTDTQYF	TGCAGTGCTAGATTCACAGATACGCAGTATTTT
-	TRBJ2-1	-	TRBV7-2	CASSLEVGGSSYNEQFF	TGTGCCAGCAGCTTAGAAGTTGGGGGGTCCTCCTACAATGAGCAGTTCTTC
once	TRBJ2-3	-	TRBV4-1	CASSQAGTTDTQYF	TGCGCCAGCAGCCAAGCAGGGACGACGGATACGCAGTATTTT
-	TRBJ2-1	-	TRBV5-4	CASSPGPNEQFF	TGTGCCAGCAGCCCCGGACCCAATGAGCAGTTCTTC
-	TRBJ1-1	-	TRBV27	CASRSVITEAFF	TGTGCCAGCAGATCGGTGATCACTGAAGCTTTCTTT
once	TRBJ1-1	-	TRBV7-9	CASSWDGNTEAFF	TGTGCCAGCAGCTGGGACGGGAACACTGAAGCTTTCTTT
-	TRBJ1-2	-	TRBV6-6	CASSSGYYGYTF	TGTGCCAGCAGTTCAGGGTACTATGGCTACACCTTC
-	TRBJ1-2	-	TRBV6-5	CASSYLGVNRAGYTF	TGTGCCAGCAGTTACCTCGGGGTAAACAGGGCTGGCTACACCTTC
-	TRBJ1-4	-	TRBV7-9	CASSLAGRGTEKLFF	TGTGCCAGCAGCTTAGCGGGACGGGGAACCGAAAAACTGTTTTTT
once	TRBJ1-2	-	TRBV5-6	CASSDPGRDGYTF	TGTGCCAGCAGCGACCCGGGTAGGGATGGCTACACCTTC
-	TRBJ2-1	TRBD1	TRBV7-9	CASTLGGQGYNEQFF	TGTGCCAGCACCCTGGGCGGACAGGGCTATAATGAGCAGTTCTTC
-	TRBJ2-7	-	TRBV19	CASSIDPVGVWTEQYF	TGTGCCAGTAGTATAGATCCGGTTGGGGTTTGGACCGAGCAGTACTTC
-	TRBJ2-2	-	TRBV2	CASSDRRQLSPGELFF	TGTGCCAGCAGTGATAGGCGACAGTTGAGTCCCGGGGAGCTGTTTTTT
-	TRBJ2-3	-	TRBV6-6	CASSYATHTQYF	TGTGCCAGCAGTTACGCGACCCATACGCAGTATTTT
-	TRBJ2-3	-	TRBV19	CASSMDPGRRDTQYF	TGTGCCAGTAGTATGGACCCCGGAAGAAGAGATACGCAGTATTTT
-	TRBJ2-1	-	TRBV5-1	CASSAAGTTFDEQFF	TGCGCCAGCAGCGCAGCCGGGACGACATTCGATGAGCAGTTCTTC
few	TRBJ1-1	TRBD1	TRBV6-1	CASSEIGGRTEAFF	TGTGCCAGCAGTGAGATAGGGGGCAGAACTGAAGCTTTCTTT
-	TRBJ2-3	-	TRBV19	CASRDPTSTDTQYF	TGTGCCAGCCGGGACCCAACTAGCACAGATACGCAGTATTTT
many	TRBJ1-2	TRBD1	TRBV9	CASSETGFGNGYTF	TGTGCCAGCAGTGAGACAGGGTTTGGGAATGGCTACACCTTC
-	TRBJ2-2	TRBD1	TRBV4-1	CASSQPRTGGGELFF	TGCGCCAGCAGCCAACCCAGGACAGGTGGTGGGGAGCTGTTTTTT
-	TRBJ2-5	-	TRBV2	CASSAAGYQETQYF	TGTGCCAGCAGCGCCGCGGGATACCAAGAGACCCAGTACTTC
-	TRBJ2-1	-	TRBV7-9	CASSLVVGSSYNEQFF	TGTGCCAGCAGCTTAGTAGTAGGGAGCTCCTACAATGAGCAGTTCTTC
once	TRBJ2-7	-	TRBV7-2	CASSSRGSSYEQYF	TGTGCCAGCAGCAGCAGGGGTTCGTCCTACGAGCAGTACTTC
-	TRBJ1-1	-	TRBV5-6	CASKADSLFTEAFF	TGTGCCAGCAAAGCGGACAGCCTCTTTACTGAAGCTTTCTTT
-	TRBJ2-4	TRBD1	TRBV5-1	CASSLDGQGANIQYF	TGCGCCAGCAGCTTGGATGGACAGGGGGCGAACATTCAGTACTTC
few	TRBJ1-1	TRBD1	TRBV11-3	CASSSTGFGAFF	TGTGCCAGCAGCTCGACAGGGTTTGGGGCTTTCTTT
-	TRBJ2-3	-	TRBV5-1	CASSFALVGTDTQYF	TGCGCCAGCAGCTTCGCGCTGGTCGGCACAGATACGCAGTATTTT
once	TRBJ1-3	-	TRBV7-2	CASSASLGGRNTIYF	TGTGCCAGCAGCGCCTCCTTGGGGGGACGAAACACCATATATTTT
-	TRBJ1-2	-	TRBV28	CASTPQEGGRYGYTF	TGTGCCAGCACCCCACAGGAGGGAGGGCGGTATGGCTACACCTTC
-	TRBJ1-1	-	TRBV7-2	CASSLAVDLEAFF	TGTGCCAGCAGCTTAGCGGTAGACCTTGAAGCTTTCTTT
-	TRBJ2-2	-	TRBV5-6	CASSPYTGELFF	TGTGCCAGCAGCCCCTACACCGGGGAGCTGTTTTTT
-	TRBJ1-1	TRBD1	TRBV29-1	CSAGQGGTEAFF	TGCAGCGCCGGACAGGGAGGAACTGAAGCTTTCTTT
-	TRBJ2-3	TRBD1	TRBV7-8	CASSSTGGGGDTQYF	TGTGCCAGCAGCTCGACAGGGGGCGGAGGGGATACGCAGTATTTT
large	TRBJ2-7	-	TRBV4-2	CASSQDPAGDLREQYF	TGTGCCAGCAGCCAAGATCCGGCCGGGGACCTAAGAGAGCAGTACTTC
once	TRBJ2-1	TRBD1	TRBV2	CASSEVDFGQGRNNEQFF	TGTGCCAGCAGTGAAGTCGATTTCGGACAGGGAAGGAACAATGAGCAGTTCTTC
medium-sized	TRBJ1-1	TRBD1	TRBV4-1	CASSQVQGARDTEAFF	TGCGCCAGCAGCCAAGTGCAGGGGGCTAGGGACACTGAAGCTTTCTTT
-	TRBJ2-5	-	TRBV9	CASSVDARVWETQYF	TGTGCCAGCAGCGTCGACGCCCGGGTTTGGGAGACCCAGTACTTC
once	TRBJ2-1	-	TRBV7-3	CASSSQSPVEQFF	TGTGCCAGCAGCTCCCAGTCCCCGGTGGAGCAGTTCTTC
few	TRBJ2-2	-	TRBV7-2	CASSLWDPSGTGELFF	TGTGCCAGCAGCTTATGGGACCCCTCCGGGACCGGGGAGCTGTTTTTT
few	TRBJ2-7	TRBD2	TRBV5-6	CASSSGLAGGSPYEQYF	TGTGCCAGCAGCTCGGGACTAGCGGGAGGATCGCCCTACGAGCAGTACTTC